These 25 T cell receptor beta chains were sequenced from one sample in a study of radiotherapy plus CTLA-4 blockade in lung cancer. Profiling relied on immunoSEQ multiplex PCR, and the TCRdb table lists in-frame clones only, not all of them. The sample contains roughly 86,000 clones, roughly 80% of which appear only once. The sequenced sample was peripheral blood, obtained from a patient treated with radiotherapy plus ipilimumab. These receptor sequences come from a human donor with non-small cell lung cancer who had stable disease on radiotherapy plus ipilimumab.

This chain uses TRBV27 with TRBJ1-2; 7 bases fit TRBD1. With 6 bases clipped from V and 3 bases from J, the junction kept 10 bases outside the gene matches. Germline V gives CDR1 MNHEY, CDR2 SMNVEV (reference sequence). The CDR3 extends over 15 amino acids. The CDR3 reads CASSPRGQRDYGYTF. The CDR3 coding sequence is TGTGCCAGCAGCCCCCGGGGACAGAGAGACTATGGCTACACCTTC.

This clone is labeled medium-sized. The rearrangement uses TRBV10-2 and TRBJ2-7; 11 bases are shared with TRBD1. Trimming at V came to 7 bases and at J to 5 bases, leaving 4 bases not matched to a gene. This CDR3 has 13 residues. Germline V CDR1 and CDR2: WSHSY, SAAADI. The CDR3 DNA sequence: TGCGCCAGCAAACTGGACAGGGGGCACGAGCAGTACTTC. It translates to CASKLDRGHEQYF.

The rearrangement joins TRBV5-1 to TRBJ1-1; 9 bases align to TRBD1. With 2 bases clipped from V and 3 bases from J, the junction kept 2 bases outside the gene matches. The CDR3 totals 14 residues. The germline gives CDR1 SGHRS, CDR2 YFSETQ. Here the CDR3 DNA reads TGCGCCAGCAGCTTTAGGACAGGGGACACTGAAGCTTTCTTT. The encoded protein is CASSFRTGDTEAFF.

This chain uses TRBV28 with TRBJ2-1; TRBD1 agrees at 9 bases. This CDR3 is 15 amino acids long. J lost 6 bases, V lost 5 bases, and 8 bases had no gene match. Looked up from germline, CDR1 is MDHEN and CDR2 is SYDVKM. CDR3 in DNA: TGTGCCAGCAGTACCGTCGGGACAGGGCCCAATGAGCAGTTCTTC. Its protein product is CASSTVGTGPNEQFF. Combining the CDR3 with reference TRBV28 and TRBJ2-1 gives the whole variable domain DVKVTQSSRYLVKRTGEKVFLECVQDMDHENMFWYRQDPGLGLRLIYFSYDVKMKEKGDIPEGYSVSREKKERFSLILESASTNQTSMYLCASSTVGTGPNEQFFGPGTRLTVL.

The chain joins TRBV2 to TRBJ2-2; D is perhaps TRBD2 (6 bases). Germline V gene data show CDR1 as SNHLY and CDR2 as FYNNEI. The CDR3 sequence is 13 residues long. The V gene lost 6 bases and the J gene lost 8 bases, with 13 bases spanning the gap. The CDR3 DNA is TGTGCCAGCAGGGAGGAGGGATGGGGGGAGCTGTTTTTT. It translates to CASREEGWGELFF.

The J gene is TRBJ2-1, the V gene TRBV6-6; 8 bases are shared with TRBD2. The ends lost 6 bases at V and 6 bases at J; junction bases unmatched: 10. CDR1 and CDR2 (germline): MNHNY, SVGAGI (reference sequence). The CDR3 runs 15 residues. The CDR3 coding sequence is TGTGCCAGCAGACAAATTGGGACTAGTGCCAATGAGCAGTTCTTC. This encodes CASRQIGTSANEQFF.

In regard to this clone: Other nucleotide sequences from this sample produce the same CDR3. The chain combines TRBV19 with TRBJ2-7; 10 bases are a match to TRBD2. Germline V CDR1 and CDR2: LNHDA, SQIVND (reference sequence). V gave up 5 bases and J gave up 2 bases; unmatched junction bases: 6. This CDR3 region has 15 residues. The CDR3 DNA sequence: TGTGCCAGTAGTCGCGCTAGCGGGGGCACCTACGAGCAGTACTTC. This encodes CASSRASGGTYEQYF.

The chain recombines TRBV19 with TRBJ1-3; D unclear. There are 15 residues in the CDR3. Germline CDR1 reads LNHDA; CDR2 reads SQIVND (reference sequence). With 2 bases removed from V and 4 bases from J, the gap between germline ends came to 12 bases. The CDR3 DNA reads TGTGCCAGTAGTATAAGTCCGGGCGGCGGAAACACCATATATTTT. Translation: CASSISPGGGNTIYF.

The chain combines TRBV7-2 with TRBJ2-1, with 11 bases fitting TRBD2. Per germline, CDR1 SGHTA and CDR2 FQGNSA. The CDR3 has 17 amino acids. The V and J ends lost 4 bases and 3 bases, in that order; junction bases with no gene match: 8. The CDR3 DNA follows: TGTGCCAGCAGCTCAGGAGTGCTAGCGGGGGGCTACAATGAGCAGTTCTTC. Translated: CASSSGVLAGGYNEQFF.

The table lists this clone with a count of one. The V call is TRBV11-2, the J call TRBJ1-2, with D hard to call. V lost 1 base to trimming and J lost 7 bases, with 13 bases between them. Germline lookup yields CDR1 SGHAT and CDR2 FQNNGV. The CDR3 spans 14 residues. The CDR3 is CASSLGGVIFGYTF. The CDR3 coding sequence is TGTGCCAGCAGCTTAGGGGGTGTTATCTTTGGCTACACCTTC.

V is TRBV10-1 and J is TRBJ1-2; TRBD1 is a possible D gene (6 bases). V was trimmed by 11 bases and J by 0 bases, leaving 19 bases between them. This CDR3 has 15 amino acids. CDR1 WNHNN and CDR2 SYGVQD come from the germline V gene (reference sequence). The CDR3 DNA is TGCGCCTACCGGGACACTATCTTAGCTAACTATGGCTACACCTTC. Translating gives CAYRDTILANYGYTF.

This rearrangement joins TRBV5-1 to TRBJ2-3; 7 nucleotides align to TRBD1. Trimming removed 0 bases from V and 2 bases from J; junction bases left unmatched: 6. The length of the CDR3 is 16 residues. Germline V lookup: CDR1 SGHRS, CDR2 YFSETQ. DNA for the CDR3: TGCGCCAGCAGCTTGGTCGGGACAGTCGCCACAGATACGCAGTATTTT. Amino acids: CASSLVGTVATDTQYF.

The genes are TRBV29-1 and TRBJ2-1, with D hard to call. Deletions cut 6 bases from V and 6 bases from J, with 9 bases between. The CDR3 is 11 amino acids. CDR1 and CDR2 (germline): SQVTM, ANQGSEA. This CDR3 is CSVGWANEQFF. DNA for the CDR3: TGCAGCGTCGGATGGGCCAATGAGCAGTTCTTC.

The rearrangement links TRBV7-2 to TRBJ1-5, with no clear D. Germline assignment: CDR1 SGHTA and CDR2 FQGNSA. V lost 6 bases and J lost 3, with 24 bases in between. The CDR3 has 18 amino acids. The CDR3 protein is CASSEAQKGGSFNQPQHF. Here the CDR3 DNA reads TGTGCCAGCAGTGAGGCTCAAAAGGGAGGATCCTTCAATCAGCCCCAGCATTTT.

DNA of the CDR3: TGTGCCAGCAGCTTAGGCCTCCCGGGGGAAACCTACGAGCAGTACTTC. It specifies CASSLGLPGETYEQYF. The V and J genes are TRBV13 and TRBJ2-7, with D perhaps TRBD2 (6 bases). The germline gives CDR1 PRHDT, CDR2 FYEKMQ (reference sequence). CDR3 length: 16 amino acids. V dropped 0 bases and J dropped 2 bases, with 14 bases sitting between them.

The chain uses TRBV6-4 and TRBJ1-6; perhaps TRBD1 as D (6 bases). V shed 4 bases and J shed 10 bases, with 14 bases lying between them. This CDR3 spans 14 amino acids. Germline-derived CDR1 and CDR2 are MRHNA and SNTAGT. CDR3 bases: TGTGCCAGCAGTGGAGGGGGGATTGGGTCACCCCTCCACTTT. It yields the protein CASSGGGIGSPLHF.

This chain uses TRBV2 with TRBJ2-7; no definite D call. The germline V gene encodes CDR1 SNHLY and CDR2 FYNNEI. The ends were cut back, 6 bases at V and 3 bases at J, with 9 bases in the middle. The CDR3 spans 12 residues. The CDR3 loop reads CASRSGIYEQYF. As DNA, the CDR3 is TGTGCCAGCAGATCGGGTATCTACGAGCAGTACTTC. Based on the CDR3 plus reference TRBV2 and TRBJ2-7, the full variable domain is EPEVTQTPSHQVTQMGQEVILRCVPISNHLYFYWYRQILGQKVEFLVSFYNNEISEKSEIFDDQFSVERPDGSNFTLKIRSTKLEDSAMYFCASRSGIYEQYFGPGTRLTVT.

This rearrangement joins TRBV2 to TRBJ1-1, with 8 bases identical to TRBD1. In germline, CDR1 is SNHLY, CDR2 FYNNEI. The J segment lost 0 bases and the V segment lost 6 bases, leaving 3 bases of the junction unmatched. CDR3 length: 14 residues. CDR3 in DNA: TGTGCCAGCAGCTACAGGGGGATGAACACTGAAGCTTTCTTT. It specifies CASSYRGMNTEAFF.

The chain recombines TRBV2 with TRBJ2-7, with unresolved D. Per the germline V gene, CDR1 is SNHLY and CDR2 is FYNNEI. The CDR3 covers 12 residues. Trimming removed 2 bases from V and 7 bases from J, with 9 bases in between. The CDR3 is CASSESWGEQYF. The CDR3 nucleotides are TGTGCCAGCAGTGAATCTTGGGGAGAGCAGTACTTC.

The J gene is TRBJ1-1, the V gene TRBV19; D unresolved. V gave up 11 bases and J gave up 1 base, with 11 bases separating them. The length of the CDR3 is 12 residues. Germline CDR1 and CDR2: LNHDA and SQIVND (reference sequence). The CDR3 DNA is TGTGCCTCTCGGGATCAGAACACTGAAGCTTTCTTT. It specifies CASRDQNTEAFF.

This clone was recorded once. The gene calls are TRBV30 and TRBJ1-5; 7 bases agree with TRBD1. After removal of 3 bases from V and 6 bases from J, the junction contained 8 bases not matched to a gene. CDR3 length: 14 amino acids. The germline V gene has CDR1 GTSNPN and CDR2 SVGIG (reference sequence). Here the CDR3 reads CAWRKSGGSQPQHF. CDR3 nucleotides: TGTGCCTGGAGGAAATCAGGGGGAAGTCAGCCCCAGCATTTT.

The rearrangement uses TRBV7-9 and TRBJ2-7; D possibly matches TRBD1 or TRBD2 (5 bases each). The CDR3 is made up of 14 amino acids. Germline V lookup: CDR1 SEHNR, CDR2 FQNEAQ (reference sequence). V lost 3 bases, J lost 4 bases, and 13 bases lay in between. The DNA for the CDR3 is TGTGCCAGCAGCTTGGAGGCACCAGGGTACGAGCAGTACTTC. It translates to CASSLEAPGYEQYF.

In its sample, this clone was seen once. The J gene is TRBJ2-3, the V gene TRBV5-6; 9 nucleotides align to TRBD2. Looked up from germline, CDR1 is SGHDT and CDR2 is YYEEEE. The CDR3 covers 18 residues. The trim removed 4 bases at V and 1 base at J, leaving 13 bases unmatched. The CDR3 nucleotides read TGTGCCAGCAGCCCGGAGGGACTAGCTTTCGCTGGCACAGATACGCAGTATTTT. Its translation: CASSPEGLAFAGTDTQYF. The full variable domain, its missing parts supplied by reference TRBV5-6 and TRBJ2-3, is DAGVTQSPTHLIKTRGQQVTLRCSPKSGHDTVSWYQQALGQGPQFIFQYYEEEERQRGNFPDRFSGHQFPNYSSELNVNALLLGDSALYLCASSPEGLAFAGTDTQYFGPGTRLTVL.

Note on this clone: This sample also contains other DNA sequences that code for the same CDR3. The rearrangement uses TRBV19 and TRBJ1-6, with D perhaps TRBD1 (5 bases). The germline V and J ends were trimmed by 2 bases and 9 bases, with 5 bases remaining between them. Germline V gene data show CDR1 as LNHDA and CDR2 as SQIVND (reference sequence). This CDR3 contains 12 residues. CDR3 region: CASSIRGSPLHF. Written as DNA, the CDR3 is TGTGCCAGTAGTATAAGGGGTTCACCCCTCCACTTT.

The V call is TRBV30, the J call TRBJ2-5, with 7 bases that match TRBD1. Germline CDR1 and CDR2: GTSNPN and SVGIG (reference sequence). Trimming took 3 bases from V and 2 from J; bases not matched to a gene: 6. The CDR3 extends over 14 amino acids. The CDR3 region has the DNA TGTGCCTGGAGCTTCGACAGGGCACAAGAGACCCAGTACTTC. It specifies CAWSFDRAQETQYF.